What follows describes a single T cell receptor (beta chain). The study drew participants aged about 18 to 95 years from fewer than 30 US areas. Each participant's cohort was designated according to participant-reported clinical history. Each recovered donor of Cohort 3 presented with two negative PCRs, clearance, or symptom resolution. TCRdb's copy holds only in-frame clones and misses some; the assay was immunoSEQ multiplex PCR. The table includes hundreds of thousands of clones, about nine tenths detected once. This sample was taken from a study of blood T cell repertoires in COVID-19. Study-level background: PBMCs, B-cell-depleted T cells, or T cells were the source of the cDNA or gDNA that made up the material.

The CDR3 is made up of 11 amino acids. Germline lookup yields CDR1 ENHRY and CDR2 SYGVKD. Trimming removed 10 bases from V and 12 bases from J, with 19 bases in between. The receptor was derived from a man aged 60-69 years who had recovered from COVID-19. The chain carries TRBV10-3 and TRBJ2-7, with a tentative D call TRBD1 (6 bases). Material: PBMCs or T cells enriched from blood (not recorded which). The CDR3 region is CATQDTGNLYF. The CDR3 DNA follows: TGTGCCACCCAGGACACAGGGAATTTGTACTTC.